This paragraph reports one TCR beta chain. Its antigen is not identified. The source of the sample is a study of T-cell memory formation after mild COVID-19. Study summary: In these data, TCR clusters were largely donor specific.

The CDR3 has 16 amino acids. The V end lost 3 bases, the J end lost 1 base, and 14 bases lay between the germline ends. Germline CDR1 SEHNR, CDR2 FQNEAQ (reference sequence). TCRdb reanalysed the 5' RACE reads using MiXCR and keeps one entry per CDR3 protein. The profile shows about 470,000 distinct CDR3 sequences, 20% to 30% of them singletons. Study findings and constraints: Most CD4+ clones that shrank were in CM and EM, while CD8+ ones turned up in EMRA. A subset of responding clones appeared in pre-infection memory, suggesting cross-reactive memory joined. Contracting clones from day 15 to 85 showed balanced CD4/CD8; later expanders favored CD4+.

The source is an adult woman who had mild COVID-19 (a few samples of this study predate the infection). Cell type and time point are not known. The chain is built from TRBV7-9 and TRBJ2-3; D is undetermined. The sequencing sample was made of PBMCs or a T cell subset sorted from them (not recorded which). CDR3 DNA: TGTGCCAGCAGCTTTGGACCCCTTCCGGGCACAGATACGCAGTATTTT. Translation gives CASSFGPLPGTDTQYF.